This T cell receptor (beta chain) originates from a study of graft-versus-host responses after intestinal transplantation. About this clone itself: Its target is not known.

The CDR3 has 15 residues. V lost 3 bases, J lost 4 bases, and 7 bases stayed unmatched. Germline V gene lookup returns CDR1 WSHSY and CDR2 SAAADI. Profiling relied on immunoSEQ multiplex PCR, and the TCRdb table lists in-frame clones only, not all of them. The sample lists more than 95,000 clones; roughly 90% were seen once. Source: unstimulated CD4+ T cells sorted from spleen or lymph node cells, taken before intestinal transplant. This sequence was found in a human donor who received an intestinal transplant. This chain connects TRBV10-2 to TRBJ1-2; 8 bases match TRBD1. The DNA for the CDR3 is TGCGCCAGCAGTGATGTAACAGGGGGGAGCTATGGCTACACCTTC. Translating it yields CASSDVTGGSYGYTF.